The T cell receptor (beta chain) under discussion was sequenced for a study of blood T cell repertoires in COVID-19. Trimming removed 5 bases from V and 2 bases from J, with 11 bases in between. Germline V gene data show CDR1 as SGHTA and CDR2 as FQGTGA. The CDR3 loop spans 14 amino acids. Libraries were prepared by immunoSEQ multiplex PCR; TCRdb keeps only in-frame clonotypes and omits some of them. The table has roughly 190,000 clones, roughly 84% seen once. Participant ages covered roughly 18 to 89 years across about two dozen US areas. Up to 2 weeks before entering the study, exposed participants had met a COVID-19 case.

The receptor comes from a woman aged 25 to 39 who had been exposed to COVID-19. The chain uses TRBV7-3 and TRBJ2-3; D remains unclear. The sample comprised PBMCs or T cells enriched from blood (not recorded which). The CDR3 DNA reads TGTGCCAGCAGCCGTCGCGCCCTCACAGATACGCAGTATTTT. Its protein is CASSRRALTDTQYF.